The 27 T cell receptor beta chains below come from one sample, sequenced in a study of cytomegalovirus exposure and HLA in healthy donors. Data came from immunoSEQ multiplex PCR; TCRdb stores just in-frame clones and leaves some out. The sample contains 200,000 to 300,000 clones, 80% to 95% of which appear only once. The sequenced sample was PBMCs. These receptor sequences come from a woman in her twenties or thirties in good health and CMV-seronegative.

V and J are TRBV27 and TRBJ2-3; D is ambiguous. Trimming took off 2 bases at V and 1 base at J, with 1 base between the two ends. The CDR3 is 12 residues long. Germline V lookup: CDR1 MNHEY, CDR2 SMNVEV (reference sequence). The DNA of the CDR3 is TGTGCCAGCAGTTTAGGCACAGATACGCAGTATTTT. This translates into CASSLGTDTQYF.

This chain uses TRBV11-3 with TRBJ2-7, with D perhaps matching TRBD2 (6 bases). CDR3 size: 14 residues. V lost 5 bases and J lost 3, with 14 bases in between. Germline V CDR1 and CDR2: SGHNT, YENEEA. The CDR3 sequence: CASSETGTVYEQYF. CDR3 sequence (DNA): TGTGCCAGCAGCGAAACCGGGACTGTCTACGAGCAGTACTTC.

As DNA, the CDR3 is TGTGCCAGCAGCTTAAAGCGGAGCGGGTCCTACGAGCAGTACTTC. This encodes CASSLKRSGSYEQYF. The J gene is TRBJ2-7, the V gene TRBV7-2; weak D call: TRBD2 (6 bases). Looked up from germline, CDR1 is SGHTA and CDR2 is FQGNSA. V lost 2 bases, J lost 1 base, and 12 bases lay in between. CDR3 length: 15 residues.

The V call is TRBV7-9, the J call TRBJ1-2; 9 nucleotides agree with TRBD1. This CDR3 contains 14 residues. Looked up from germline, CDR1 is SEHNR and CDR2 is FQNEAQ (reference sequence). Trimming removed 1 base from V and 5 bases from J; junction bases left unmatched: 2. As DNA, the CDR3 is TGTGCCAGCAGCTTAGACAGGGGGCTATATGGCTACACCTTC. This sequence encodes CASSLDRGLYGYTF.

The CDR3 region has the DNA TGTGCCAGCAGGAGGGAGGGCCGATCCTACGAGCAGTACTTC. It is translated as CASRREGRSYEQYF. The chain joins TRBV28 to TRBJ2-7; 7 bases fit TRBD2. Trimming cost V 6 bases and J 1 base; bases outside gene matches: 6. The germline V gene has CDR1 MDHEN and CDR2 SYDVKM. This CDR3 comprises 14 residues.

This clone was recorded a few times. The rearrangement joins TRBV7-9 to TRBJ2-7; 7 bases are a match to TRBD2. The V gene's germline CDR1 is SEHNR and CDR2 FQNEAQ (reference sequence). V lost 5 bases to trimming and J lost 5 bases; unmatched junction nucleotides: 6. The CDR3 consists of 13 residues. In nucleotides, the CDR3 is TGTGCCAGCAGCCCTAGGGGAGGGAACGAGCAGTACTTC. It translates to CASSPRGGNEQYF.

This sequence joins TRBV4-3 and TRBJ2-7; the D gene is possibly TRBD2 (6 bases). CDR3 length: 16 amino acids. V lost 0 bases, J lost 5 bases, and 17 bases lay in between. CDR1 is LGHNA, CDR2 YSLEER, per germline. CDR3: CASSQDLRERIHEQYF. In nucleotides, the CDR3 is TGCGCCAGCAGCCAAGATCTCCGGGAGAGAATCCACGAGCAGTACTTC.

V usage is TRBV28 and J usage is TRBJ1-5; D is unclear. CDR1 MDHEN and CDR2 SYDVKM come from the germline V gene. The CDR3 spans 14 residues. V was trimmed by 8 bases and J by 5 bases, leaving 16 bases between them. CDR3 loop: CASSDGKLYQPQHF. The CDR3 DNA reads TGTGCCAGCTCGGACGGGAAGCTCTATCAGCCCCAGCATTTT.

CDR3 DNA sequence: TGTGCCAGCAGTTCCCTAGCGGGAGGACTGCAGGAGCAGTTCTTC. It encodes CASSSLAGGLQEQFF. V and J are TRBV28 and TRBJ2-1, with TRBD2 matching 11 bases. Germline V CDR1 and CDR2: MDHEN, SYDVKM. The V gene end was trimmed by 4 bases and the J gene end by 10 bases; junction bases not matched to a gene: 9. The CDR3 length is 15 residues.

This clone was recorded once. This rearrangement joins TRBV25-1 to TRBJ2-7; D remains unclear. In germline, CDR1 is MGHDK, CDR2 SYGVNS. The germline V and J ends were trimmed by 2 bases and 4 bases, with 12 bases remaining between them. The CDR3 contains 14 residues. The DNA of the CDR3 is TGTGCCAGCAGTGAACCACGATATGGGTACGAGCAGTACTTC. Its translation: CASSEPRYGYEQYF.

In regard to this clone: Other nucleotide sequences in the sample specify the same CDR3. The chain employs TRBV9 and TRBJ2-7; TRBD2 might be the D (5 bases). Germline CDR1 SGDLS, CDR2 YYNGEE. Trimming removed 0 bases from V and 1 base from J, with 5 bases in between. The CDR3 loop spans 13 amino acids. DNA of the CDR3: TGTGCCAGCAGCGTAGGGACTTCCTACGAGCAGTACTTC. This codes for CASSVGTSYEQYF.

V usage is TRBV28 and J usage is TRBJ2-5, with D possibly TRBD1 on 5 matching bases. This CDR3 has 18 amino acids. Trimming took off 7 bases at V and 5 bases at J, with 29 bases between the two ends. CDR1 and CDR2 (germline): MDHEN, SYDVKM. The CDR3 region is CASTLRHDDSFGRETQYF. The CDR3 region has the DNA TGTGCCAGCACCCTTCGGCACGACGACAGTTTCGGGCGGGAGACCCAGTACTTC.

The rearrangement uses TRBV19 and TRBJ2-6; no firm D call. The CDR3 is made up of 15 amino acids. Germline V lookup: CDR1 LNHDA, CDR2 SQIVND (reference sequence). V dropped 6 bases and J dropped 0 bases, with 9 bases sitting between them. CDR3 nucleotides: TGTGCCAGTAGGGAAGATCTCTCTGGGGCCAACGTCCTGACTTTC. Its translation is CASREDLSGANVLTF.

CDR3 nucleotide sequence: TGTGCCAGCAGCTCCCCAGGGATACATCATGAAAAACTGTTTTTT. It codes for CASSSPGIHHEKLFF. The V gene is TRBV13, the J gene TRBJ1-4; the D gene is possibly TRBD1 (5 bases). The V end lost 4 bases, the J end lost 6 bases, and 15 bases lay between the germline ends. The CDR3 contains 15 residues. CDR1 is PRHDT, CDR2 FYEKMQ, per germline (reference sequence). The variable domain in full, with the rest retrieved from reference TRBV13 and TRBJ1-4, is AAGVIQSPRHLIKEKRETATLKCYPIPRHDTVYWYQQGPGQDPQFLISFYEKMQSDKGSIPDRFSAQQFSDYHSELNMSSLELGDSALYFCASSSPGIHHEKLFFGSGTQLSVL.

The chain links TRBV5-1 to TRBJ2-7, with TRBD2 matching 7 bases. This CDR3 spans 14 amino acids. J gave up 2 bases and V 5 bases, and 7 bases lay outside the gene matches. Germline CDR1 reads SGHRS; CDR2 reads YFSETQ. CDR3 region: CASRLRGDAYEQYF. In DNA form, the CDR3 reads TGCGCCAGCAGGCTTCGGGGGGACGCCTACGAGCAGTACTTC.

V is TRBV28 and J is TRBJ2-3; TRBD2 is a possible D gene (6 bases). The CDR3 is made up of 18 amino acids. Trimming removed 0 bases from V and 1 base from J, with 17 bases in between. The germline gives CDR1 MDHEN, CDR2 SYDVKM. CDR3 coding DNA: TGTGCCAGCAGTTTATGGGGAGGCCAGGGTGGCGGCACAGATACGCAGTATTTT. Its translation is CASSLWGGQGGGTDTQYF.

The J gene is TRBJ2-7, the V gene TRBV13, with 9 bases that match TRBD2. In germline, CDR1 is PRHDT, CDR2 FYEKMQ (reference sequence). V lost 1 base and J lost 7; bases outside the gene matches: 5. The CDR3 consists of 14 residues. CDR3 region: CASSLALAGWEQYF. CDR3 bases: TGTGCCAGCAGCTTAGCACTAGCGGGTTGGGAGCAGTACTTC.

The rearrangement uses TRBV27 and TRBJ1-3; D is undetermined. Between the trimmed V and J ends, which lost 5 bases and 3 bases, there was a span of 11 bases. Germline V gene data show CDR1 as MNHEY and CDR2 as SMNVEV (reference sequence). This CDR3 spans 14 amino acids. Written as DNA, the CDR3 is TGTGCCAGCAGTCCTCGAGGTTTTGGAAACACCATATATTTT. The encoded protein is CASSPRGFGNTIYF.

Written as DNA, the CDR3 is TGTGCCACCAGTCGGGTCGCCGAGAACACCGGGGAGCTGTTTTTT. Amino acid sequence: CATSRVAENTGELFF. The V and J genes are TRBV15 and TRBJ2-2; D is undetermined. V was shortened by 6 bases and J by 1 base, with 12 bases between the two germline ends. CDR3 length: 15 residues. Germline V gives CDR1 LNHNV, CDR2 YYDKDF (reference sequence). Full variable domain (outside the CDR3, taken from reference TRBV15 and TRBJ2-2): DAMVIQNPRYQVTQFGKPVTLSCSQTLNHNVMYWYQQKSSQAPKLLFHYYDKDFNNEADTPDNFQSRRPNTSFCFLDIRSPGLGDTAMYLCATSRVAENTGELFFGEGSRLTVL.

The chain is built from TRBV20-1 and TRBJ2-2; D unclear. Germline-derived CDR1 and CDR2 are DFQATT and SNEGSKA (reference sequence). CDR3 size: 10 residues. Trimming pared 5 bases from V and 10 bases from J, leaving 8 bases between. The CDR3 DNA sequence: TGCAGTGCTCCTGAAGAGGAGCTGTTTTTT. Translated: CSAPEEELFF.

This chain joins TRBV4-3 and TRBJ2-6; D not resolved. This CDR3 comprises 15 residues. With 5 bases removed from V and 0 bases from J, the gap between germline ends came to 8 bases. In germline, CDR1 is LGHNA, CDR2 YSLEER. The CDR3 sequence is CASSLRASGANVLTF. CDR3 nucleotide sequence: TGCGCCAGCAGCTTACGGGCCTCTGGGGCCAACGTCCTGACTTTC.

The chain is built from TRBV10-3 and TRBJ2-1; D unresolved. Trimming cost V 1 base and J 6 bases, with 4 bases left between them. The germline V gene has CDR1 ENHRY and CDR2 SYGVKD. The CDR3 covers 12 residues. For the CDR3, the DNA is TGTGCCATCAGTGAGTATGTCAATGAGCAGTTCTTC. Residues: CAISEYVNEQFF.

This clone appeared a single time. The rearrangement uses TRBV30 and TRBJ2-7; 11 bases map to TRBD2. The CDR3 spans 14 residues. V dropped 7 bases and J dropped 0; count of bases not matched to a gene: 5. From germline, CDR1 is GTSNPN and CDR2 SVGIG (reference sequence). CDR3 coding DNA: TGTGCCTTAAAGACTAGCGGGATCTCCTACGAGCAGTACTTC. This translates into CALKTSGISYEQYF.

The gene calls are TRBV15 and TRBJ2-1; D gene ambiguous. Germline V CDR1 and CDR2: LNHNV, YYDKDF (reference sequence). The CDR3 is made up of 14 amino acids. Trimming removed 0 bases from V and 7 bases from J, with 10 bases in between. In DNA form, the CDR3 reads TGTGCCACCAGCAGAGATTTTGGTGAGAATGAGCAGTTCTTC. It specifies CATSRDFGENEQFF.

V is TRBV29-1 and J is TRBJ2-7; 12 bases map to TRBD2. Trimming took 5 bases from V and 6 from J; bases not matched to a gene: 8. Per the germline V gene, CDR1 is SQVTM and CDR2 is ANQGSEA. This CDR3 comprises 14 residues. This CDR3 reads CSVPGLAGQVEQYF. The CDR3 DNA is TGCAGCGTTCCCGGACTAGCGGGACAGGTCGAGCAGTACTTC.

V and J are TRBV6-1 and TRBJ2-7, with D unclear. The CDR3 sequence is 14 residues long. Per germline, CDR1 MNHNS and CDR2 SASEGT. Trimming removed 8 bases at V and 0 bases at J, with 14 bases between. CDR3 in amino acids: CASHPNSNSYEQYF. The CDR3 coding sequence is TGTGCCAGCCACCCTAACAGCAACTCCTACGAGCAGTACTTC.

The gene calls are TRBV5-6 and TRBJ1-4; TRBD1 matches 11 bases. This CDR3 spans 19 amino acids. Germline-derived CDR1 and CDR2 are SGHDT and YYEEEE. Trimming at V came to 0 bases and at J to 3 bases, leaving 10 bases not matched to a gene. CDR3: CASSLAIGTGGFANEKLFF. CDR3 DNA: TGTGCCAGCAGCTTGGCTATTGGGACAGGGGGATTTGCTAATGAAAAACTGTTTTTT.